Following are 14 T cell receptor beta chains from one sample sequenced in a study of cytomegalovirus exposure and HLA in healthy donors. Researchers ran the PCR with 60 Vbeta and 13 Jbeta primers. Clones were read by immunoSEQ multiplex PCR, and TCRdb kept only the in-frame ones, dropping some. The sample lists under 100,000 clones, over 60% occurring once. The sample taken for sequencing was PBMCs. Receptors originate from a man between 40 and 49 years old in good health and CMV-seronegative.

This clone was counted between two and nine times. One end of the junction does not line up with germline, which may come from a read error. The rearrangement uses TRBV4-3 and TRBJ2-1; D ambiguous. The length of the CDR3 is 15 residues. CDR1 LGHNA and CDR2 YSLEER come from the germline V gene. This CDR3 reads CASTQDTGSYNEQFF. The CDR3 DNA is TGCGCCAGCACCCAAGATACGGGCTCCTACAATGAGCAGTTCTTC.

The chain carries TRBV5-4 and TRBJ1-2, with a weak D call TRBD1 (5 bases). The CDR3 sequence is 13 residues long. Trimming stripped 5 bases from V and 5 bases from J, with 13 bases between. CDR1 SGHNT and CDR2 YYREEE come from the germline V gene (reference sequence). CDR3 region: CASRDAGFYGYTF. Here the CDR3 DNA reads TGTGCCAGCAGAGACGCAGGGTTTTATGGCTACACCTTC.

This clone was counted once. This sequence joins TRBV27 and TRBJ2-7, with unresolved D. This CDR3 is built from 14 residues. From germline, CDR1 is MNHEY and CDR2 SMNVEV (reference sequence). V dropped 4 bases and J dropped 0 bases, with 10 bases sitting between them. The CDR3 loop reads CASSSPGLSYEQYF. The CDR3 DNA sequence: TGTGCCAGCAGTTCTCCGGGTCTCTCCTACGAGCAGTACTTC.

The chain recombines TRBV5-1 with TRBJ2-5; possibly TRBD2 for D (5 bases). Germline V gene sequence: CDR1 SGHRS, CDR2 YFSETQ. The CDR3 loop spans 17 amino acids. Trimming left V 5 bases short and J 5 bases short, with 25 bases between. The CDR3 spells CASSGGTSLGAGETQYF. In DNA form, the CDR3 reads TGCGCCAGCAGTGGAGGTACCTCGTTGGGCGCGGGTGAGACCCAGTACTTC. Full variable domain (remainder filled in from reference TRBV5-1 and TRBJ2-5): KAGVTQTPRYLIKTRGQQVTLSCSPISGHRSVSWYQQTPGQGLQFLFEYFSETQRNKGNFPGRFSGRQFSNSRSEMNVSTLELGDSALYLCASSGGTSLGAGETQYFGPGTRLLVL.

This chain connects TRBV27 to TRBJ1-2, with 9 bases matching TRBD1. There are 14 residues in the CDR3. The V gene end was trimmed by 3 bases and the J gene end by 4 bases; junction bases not matched to a gene: 3. Germline V gene data show CDR1 as MNHEY and CDR2 as SMNVEV (reference sequence). CDR3 bases: TGTGCCAGCAGTTTGGACAGGGGATCCTATGGCTACACCTTC. Protein sequence: CASSLDRGSYGYTF.

This clone was seen once. This chain joins TRBV29-1 and TRBJ2-7; TRBD2 aligns across 7 bases. The CDR3 covers 11 residues. J lost 1 base, V lost 7 bases, and 1 base had no gene match. The germline CDR1 and CDR2 sequences are SQVTM and ANQGSEA. The CDR3, as DNA: TGCAGCGGGGGGGGGTCCTACGAGCAGTACTTC. As protein: CSGGGSYEQYF.

The chain carries TRBV7-9 and TRBJ1-4; 8 positions agree with TRBD1. This CDR3 contains 15 residues. The V segment lost 2 bases and the J segment 5 bases; nucleotides outside the gene matches: 4. Germline CDR1 reads SEHNR; CDR2 reads FQNEAQ (reference sequence). CDR3: CASSLSTGGNEKLFF. The CDR3 DNA reads TGTGCCAGCAGCTTAAGCACAGGGGGGAATGAAAAACTGTTTTTT.

V gene TRBV10-3 combines with J gene TRBJ1-5, with 9 bases that match TRBD1. This CDR3 has 14 amino acids. CDR1 is ENHRY and CDR2 is SYGVKD in the germline V gene. Trimming took 6 bases from V and 7 from J; bases not matched to a gene: 7. CDR3 region: CAIRNDRGEQPQHF. The CDR3 nucleotides read TGTGCCATCAGAAATGACAGGGGGGAACAGCCCCAGCATTTT.

The rearrangement links TRBV5-1 to TRBJ1-6; TRBD1 matches at 11 bases. The CDR3 has 16 amino acids. Germline lookup yields CDR1 SGHRS and CDR2 YFSETQ. The ends lost 4 bases at V and 4 bases at J; junction bases unmatched: 4. The CDR3 nucleotides read TGCGCCAGCAGCACCGGACAGGGGGCGTATAATTCACCCCTCCACTTT. Translated, it gives CASSTGQGAYNSPLHF.

V is TRBV19 and J is TRBJ1-2, with no clear D. The germline gives CDR1 LNHDA, CDR2 SQIVND (reference sequence). CDR3 length: 13 residues. V lost 6 bases, J lost 4 bases, and 12 bases lay in between. The CDR3 is CASSPTEPYGYTF. The DNA for the CDR3 is TGTGCCAGTAGCCCAACAGAGCCCTATGGCTACACCTTC.

The chain links TRBV9 to TRBJ1-3; 11 bases map to TRBD1. Per germline, CDR1 SGDLS and CDR2 YYNGEE. The CDR3 spans 17 residues. V lost 7 bases to trimming and J lost 0 bases; unmatched junction nucleotides: 9. The CDR3 region has the DNA TGTGCCAGCCGGGACAGGGGGGAAGAGGACTCTGGAAACACCATATATTTT. Translation gives CASRDRGEEDSGNTIYF.

The rearrangement joins TRBV2 to TRBJ2-7; weak D call: TRBD1 (6 bases). The CDR3 covers 15 residues. The germline CDR1 and CDR2 sequences are SNHLY and FYNNEI. Trimming shortened V by 2 bases and J by 7 bases, and 18 bases separated the two germline ends. CDR3 nucleotide sequence: TGTGCCAGCAGTGAACAGGGACACCGGTTGAGGGAGCAGTACTTC. Its translation: CASSEQGHRLREQYF.

This clone was seen a few times. The chain has TRBV9 and TRBJ2-7, with TRBD1 as a possible D gene (6 bases). Germline V lookup: CDR1 SGDLS, CDR2 YYNGEE. The CDR3 spans 13 residues. V was cut by 3 bases and J by 3 bases, with 10 bases left in between. For the CDR3, the DNA is TGTGCCAGCAGCGCGGACAGTGACTACGAGCAGTACTTC. It specifies CASSADSDYEQYF.

The chain carries TRBV9 and TRBJ1-2; 9 nucleotides agree with TRBD1. Trimming at V came to 4 bases and at J to 3 bases, leaving 4 bases not matched to a gene. The CDR3 extends over 14 amino acids. Germline-derived CDR1 and CDR2 are SGDLS and YYNGEE. DNA of the CDR3: TGTGCCAGCAGCACGCGACAGGGGGACTATGGCTACACCTTC. This encodes CASSTRQGDYGYTF.